This record looks at one T cell receptor beta chain sequence and its context. Its matching antigen is unknown. The source of the sample is a study of T cell responses to AZD1222 COVID-19 vaccine. Per germline, CDR1 SGHTA and CDR2 FQGNSA. There are 18 residues in the CDR3. Trimming cost V 2 bases and J 2 bases; bases outside gene matches: 13. Only in-frame clones appear in the TCRdb table, and some are missing; sequencing was by immunoSEQ multiplex PCR. The table includes over 100,000 clones, around nine tenths detected once. Whole-study results and caveats: At 160-218 and 743-854, vaccine-associated CD4 TCRs were dominant, and they spanned spike. Elevations in Spike-specific TCR breadth and depth followed administration of two AZD1222 doses.

Sequenced here: peripheral blood, sampled on day 0 of AZD1222 vaccination. The J gene is TRBJ2-3, the V gene TRBV7-2; 7 bases line up with TRBD2. This TCR was sampled from an adult in good health. CDR3 sequence reads: CASSLRLWLAEITDTQYF. CDR3 coding DNA: TGTGCCAGCAGCTTACGCTTGTGGCTAGCGGAAATCACAGATACGCAGTATTTT.